One sample yielded the 20 T cell receptor beta chains listed below, sequenced in a study of OX40 agonist ivuxolimab in advanced cancers. Only in-frame clones appear in the TCRdb table, and some are missing; sequencing was by immunoSEQ multiplex PCR. The data hold 83,000 or so clones, with 90% observed a single time. Sequenced material: CD4+ or CD8+ T cells sorted from blood, taken in a trial of the OX40 agonist ivuxolimab. The receptors shown here come from an adult with an advanced solid tumor such as melanoma, head and neck, liver or kidney cancer.

V is TRBV7-2 and J is TRBJ2-1; 9 bases are a match to TRBD2. Germline CDR1 and CDR2: SGHTA and FQGNSA. This CDR3 has 18 amino acids. Trimming cost V 1 base and J 4 bases; bases outside gene matches: 11. This CDR3 is CASSLVLAGPRPYNEQFF. CDR3 nucleotides: TGTGCCAGCAGCTTAGTTCTAGCGGGACCCCGACCGTACAATGAGCAGTTCTTC. The complete variable domain, with remaining parts taken from reference TRBV7-2 and TRBJ2-1, reads GAGVSQSPSNKVTEKGKDVELRCDPISGHTALYWYRQSLGQGLEFLIYFQGNSAPDKSGLPSDRFSAERTGGSVSTLTIQRTQQEDSAVYLCASSLVLAGPRPYNEQFFGPGTRLTVL.

This clone has a single count. The J gene is TRBJ2-3, the V gene TRBV5-4, with D maybe TRBD2 (7 bases). Germline lookup yields CDR1 SGHNT and CDR2 YYREEE (reference sequence). This CDR3 has 15 amino acids. The ends were cut back, 3 bases at V and 4 bases at J, with 15 bases in the middle. This CDR3 reads CASSSTRGGADTQYF. DNA for the CDR3: TGTGCCAGCAGCTCGACGAGGGGGGGCGCAGATACGCAGTATTTT.

Worth noting for this clone: One end of the junction varies from germline; a read error may be responsible. CDR3 in amino acids: CASSEAGNPLSTGTQYF. The CDR3 coding sequence is TGTGCCAGCAGTGAAGCCGGGAATCCCCTTAGCACAGGTACGCAGTATTTT. This chain links TRBV6-1 with TRBJ2-3; D is possibly TRBD1 or TRBD2 (5 bases each). There are 17 residues in the CDR3. Germline loops: CDR1 MNHNS, CDR2 SASEGT.

This sequence joins TRBV19 and TRBJ1-2; D is uncertain. The CDR3 contains 14 residues. V lost 4 bases and J 0 bases, leaving 9 bases between the germline ends. CDR1 LNHDA and CDR2 SQIVND come from the germline V gene (reference sequence). In DNA, the CDR3 is TGTGCCAGTAGTAGCCCACAACCTAACTATGGCTACACCTTC. Translated, it gives CASSSPQPNYGYTF.

The genes are TRBV6-6 and TRBJ2-7, with D unresolved. V was clipped by 6 bases and J by 2 bases, with 8 bases between them. This CDR3 region has 12 residues. Germline V gene lookup returns CDR1 MNHNY and CDR2 SVGAGI (reference sequence). CDR3: CASREDTYEQYF. CDR3 DNA: TGTGCCAGCAGGGAAGACACCTACGAGCAGTACTTC.

The gene calls are TRBV28 and TRBJ1-2, with D possibly TRBD1 on 6 matching bases. Trimming removed 4 bases from V and 5 bases from J, with 20 bases in between. The CDR3 length is 16 residues. In germline, CDR1 is MDHEN, CDR2 SYDVKM. In DNA, the CDR3 is TGTGCCAGCAGTTACCACCGGACAGCAGGGGATTATGGCTACACCTTC. Translating it yields CASSYHRTAGDYGYTF.

J is TRBJ2-7 and V is TRBV5-4, with 12 bases that match TRBD1. This CDR3 is built from 15 residues. V trimming: 4 bases; J trimming: 5 bases; junction bases outside the gene matches: 7. The germline CDR1 and CDR2 sequences are SGHNT and YYREEE (reference sequence). The CDR3 reads CASSRTGTGGNEQYF. The CDR3 DNA is TGTGCCAGCAGCCGGACCGGGACAGGGGGCAACGAGCAGTACTTC.

The chain joins TRBV5-1 to TRBJ2-5, with D tentatively TRBD1 or TRBD2 (6 bases each). Germline CDR1 is SGHRS and CDR2 is YFSETQ. The CDR3 sequence is 15 residues long. The V end lost 4 bases, the J end lost 2 bases, and 15 bases lay between the germline ends. For the CDR3, the DNA is TGCGCCAGCAGCCCGAGGGGGACTCCTCAAGAGACCCAGTACTTC. This encodes CASSPRGTPQETQYF.

The V and J genes are TRBV7-9 and TRBJ2-7, with TRBD1 matching over 8 bases. The CDR3 runs to 15 residues. Unmatched junction bases numbered 10, after V lost 7 bases and J lost 2 bases. Germline V gene data show CDR1 as SEHNR and CDR2 as FQNEAQ (reference sequence). CDR3 sequence: CASTFSGGLTYEQYF. The CDR3 DNA is TGTGCCAGCACCTTCTCAGGGGGCTTAACCTACGAGCAGTACTTC.

The chain joins TRBV11-2 to TRBJ2-7, with D perhaps TRBD2 (6 bases). Germline V CDR1 and CDR2: SGHAT, FQNNGV. The CDR3 is made up of 13 amino acids. V was shortened by 1 base and J by 6 bases, with 10 bases between the two germline ends. DNA of the CDR3: TGTGCCAGCAGCTTAGCGGGAGAGGTCGAGCAGTACTTC. Translation gives CASSLAGEVEQYF.

This rearrangement joins TRBV28 to TRBJ2-1; TRBD1 might be the D (6 bases). The germline V and J ends were trimmed by 6 bases and 4 bases, with 10 bases remaining between them. CDR1 MDHEN and CDR2 SYDVKM come from the germline V gene. The CDR3 has 13 residues. CDR3 DNA: TGTGCCAGCAGGTTGGACAGATACAATGAGCAGTTCTTC. This gives the protein CASRLDRYNEQFF. The variable domain in full, completed from reference TRBV28 and TRBJ2-1, reads DVKVTQSSRYLVKRTGEKVFLECVQDMDHENMFWYRQDPGLGLRLIYFSYDVKMKEKGDIPEGYSVSREKKERFSLILESASTNQTSMYLCASRLDRYNEQFFGPGTRLTVL.

This clone was counted once. This chain joins TRBV19 and TRBJ2-5; D is uncertain. Germline V gene lookup returns CDR1 LNHDA and CDR2 SQIVND (reference sequence). Trimming removed 1 base at V and 3 bases at J, with 6 bases between. This CDR3 comprises 13 residues. The CDR3 reads CASSIGIEETQYF. The CDR3 DNA reads as TGTGCCAGTAGTATAGGGATTGAAGAGACCCAGTACTTC.

The chain couples TRBV5-6 to TRBJ2-3; TRBD2 matches at 8 bases. CDR3 length: 16 amino acids. CDR1 and CDR2 from the germline V gene are SGHDT and YYEEEE. Trimming took 0 bases from V and 3 from J; bases not matched to a gene: 6. Here the CDR3 reads CASSLALTGGTDTQYF. The CDR3 DNA is TGTGCCAGCAGCTTGGCCCTGACGGGAGGGACAGATACGCAGTATTTT. The full variable domain, with the rest looked up from reference TRBV5-6 and TRBJ2-3, is DAGVTQSPTHLIKTRGQQVTLRCSPKSGHDTVSWYQQALGQGPQFIFQYYEEEERQRGNFPDRFSGHQFPNYSSELNVNALLLGDSALYLCASSLALTGGTDTQYFGPGTRLTVL.

CDR3 protein: CATRQTSYEQYF. For the CDR3, the DNA is TGTGCCACCCGACAGACTTCCTACGAGCAGTACTTC. This chain uses TRBV2 with TRBJ2-7; tentatively, D is TRBD1 (5 bases). Trimming left V 10 bases short and J 1 base short, with 11 bases between. The germline V gene encodes CDR1 SNHLY and CDR2 FYNNEI. The CDR3 contains 12 residues.

The chain couples TRBV28 to TRBJ2-7; the D is unclear. The V gene lost 2 bases and the J gene lost 4 bases, with 12 bases spanning the gap. The CDR3 has 14 residues. The germline V gene encodes CDR1 MDHEN and CDR2 SYDVKM. The CDR3 reads CASSLVGSVYEQYF. The CDR3 DNA sequence: TGTGCCAGCAGTTTAGTTGGATCCGTTTACGAGCAGTACTTC.

About this clone itself: Other nucleotide sequences in the sample specify the same CDR3. CDR3 sequence: CSVDLVAEAFF. CDR3 nucleotides: TGCAGCGTTGATTTGGTGGCAGAAGCTTTCTTT. The V gene is TRBV29-1, the J gene TRBJ1-1, with unresolved D. With 3 bases removed from V and 8 bases from J, the gap between germline ends came to 10 bases. CDR1 is SQVTM and CDR2 is ANQGSEA in the germline V gene. The CDR3 has 11 residues.

The chain has TRBV10-3 and TRBJ2-1, with TRBD2 identical over 11 bases. Germline V lookup: CDR1 ENHRY, CDR2 SYGVKD. CDR3 size: 18 residues. The V and J ends lost 0 bases and 9 bases, in that order; junction bases with no gene match: 13. Here the CDR3 DNA reads TGTGCCATCAGTGAGTCGATATCCACTAGCGGGAGTGGAAGTGAGCAGTTCTTC. Protein: CAISESISTSGSGSEQFF.

The V and J genes are TRBV7-3 and TRBJ2-1; D uncertain. V was pared by 2 bases and J by 1 base, with 9 bases between. This CDR3 is 15 amino acids long. Germline CDR1 is SGHTA and CDR2 is FQGTGA. The CDR3 DNA is TGTGCCAGCAGCTTAGAAAGGGCTTCCTACAATGAGCAGTTCTTC. This codes for CASSLERASYNEQFF. The full variable domain, rest sourced from reference TRBV7-3 and TRBJ2-1, is GAGVSQTPSNKVTEKGKYVELRCDPISGHTALYWYRQSLGQGPEFLIYFQGTGAADDSGLPNDRFFAVRPEGSVSTLKIQRTERGDSAVYLCASSLERASYNEQFFGPGTRLTVL.

This clone was seen more than once but under ten times. The chain is built from TRBV28 and TRBJ1-5; D unresolved. V was trimmed by 4 bases and J by 3 bases, leaving 4 bases between them. The germline V gene encodes CDR1 MDHEN and CDR2 SYDVKM. This CDR3 is 12 amino acids long. CDR3 coding DNA: TGTGCCAGCAGTTACCACAATCAGCCCCAGCATTTT. It encodes CASSYHNQPQHF. The whole variable domain, filled in from reference TRBV28 and TRBJ1-5, reads DVKVTQSSRYLVKRTGEKVFLECVQDMDHENMFWYRQDPGLGLRLIYFSYDVKMKEKGDIPEGYSVSREKKERFSLILESASTNQTSMYLCASSYHNQPQHFGDGTRLSIL.

The chain employs TRBV19 and TRBJ1-1; the D gene is possibly TRBD1 (5 bases). The CDR3 has 13 residues. CDR1 is LNHDA and CDR2 is SQIVND in the germline V gene (reference sequence). V gave up 7 bases and J gave up 3 bases, with 12 bases separating them. This chain's CDR3 is CASTRGSYTEAFF. The CDR3 nucleotides are TGTGCCAGTACCCGGGGCAGCTACACTGAAGCTTTCTTT.